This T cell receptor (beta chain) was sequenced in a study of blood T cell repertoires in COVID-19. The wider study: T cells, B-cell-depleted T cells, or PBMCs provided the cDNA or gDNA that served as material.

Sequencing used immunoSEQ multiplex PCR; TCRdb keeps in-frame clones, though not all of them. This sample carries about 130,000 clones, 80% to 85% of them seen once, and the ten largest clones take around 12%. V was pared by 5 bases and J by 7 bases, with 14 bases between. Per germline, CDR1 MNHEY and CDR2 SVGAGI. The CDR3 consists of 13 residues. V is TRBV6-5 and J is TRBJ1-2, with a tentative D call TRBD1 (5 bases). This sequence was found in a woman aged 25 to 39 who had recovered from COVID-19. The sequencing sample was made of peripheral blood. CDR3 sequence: CASSNPGLGGYTF. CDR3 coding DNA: TGTGCCAGCAGTAACCCGGGACTCGGTGGCTACACCTTC.